In this sample, the clone carrying this T cell receptor beta chain turned up a few times. This sample is drawn from a study of blood T cells in healthy people across ages. PCR was performed a second time for roughly 7 to 12 cycles using a sample-barcoded 5' primer and a J-beta primer mix. TCRdb used MiXCR to reprocess the 5' RACE reads, holding one entry per CDR3 protein. The data contain roughly 800,000 distinct CDR3 sequences, 20% to 30% of them singletons. The sample was also linked to a second study, of T cells of mothers and their children.

Sequencing input: blood. This sequence was found in a boy aged 5-17 years in good health.

CDR3 in DNA: TGTGCCAGCAGCGTAGACACAGGGTACGGCTACACCTTC. Translation: CASSVDTGYGYTF. J is TRBJ1-2 and V is TRBV9; TRBD1 is a possible D gene (6 bases). The CDR3 loop spans 13 amino acids. V lost 0 bases and J lost 8, with 11 bases in between. Germline lookup yields CDR1 SGDLS and CDR2 YYNGEE. The full variable domain, with the rest looked up from reference TRBV9 and TRBJ1-2, is DSGVTQTPKHLITATGQRVTLRCSPRSGDLSVYWYQQSLDQGLQFLIQYYNGEERAKGNILERFSAQQFPDLHSELNLSSLELGDSALYFCASSVDTGYGYTFGSGTRLTVV.